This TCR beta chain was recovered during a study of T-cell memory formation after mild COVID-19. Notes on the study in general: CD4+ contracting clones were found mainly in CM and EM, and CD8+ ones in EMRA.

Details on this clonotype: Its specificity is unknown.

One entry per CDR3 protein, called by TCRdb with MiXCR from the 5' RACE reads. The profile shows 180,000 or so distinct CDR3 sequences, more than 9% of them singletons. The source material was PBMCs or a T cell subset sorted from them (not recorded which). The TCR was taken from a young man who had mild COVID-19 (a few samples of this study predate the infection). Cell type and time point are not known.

The CDR3 bases are TGTGCCAGCAGCTCGAACCCAGACAGGGGGCTTTCACCCCTCCACTTT. It encodes CASSSNPDRGLSPLHF. V is TRBV7-9 and J is TRBJ1-6; 10 nucleotides match TRBD1. V was clipped by 4 bases and J by 9 bases; unmatched bases: 9. This CDR3 spans 16 amino acids. Germline assignment: CDR1 SEHNR and CDR2 FQNEAQ (reference sequence).